The sequence of this T cell receptor beta chain was determined in a study of shared clonotypes between healthy human individuals. Sequencing was performed with immunoSEQ multiplex PCR; in TCRdb, only in-frame clones are kept and a portion is missing. Among over 95,000 clones listed, 55% to 70% were seen once. The CDR3 is made up of 17 amino acids. After removal of 4 bases from V and 2 bases from J, the junction contained 8 bases not matched to a gene. CDR1 is SGHTA and CDR2 is FQGNSA in the germline V gene. With CCR7-negative CD45RA+ TemRA cells, CD45RO+ cells were combined in CD8 memory. This sequence joins TRBV7-2 and TRBJ2-1; 10 positions agree with TRBD1. The origin of this receptor is a woman between 25 and 40 years old in good health. Sequencing was performed on memory CD8+ T cells sorted from blood. As to subset: CD45RO+ cells pooled with CCR7-negative TemRA cells. CDR3 protein: CASSSDAGTGAYNEQFF. CDR3 nucleotide sequence: TGTGCCAGCAGCTCCGACGCCGGGACAGGGGCCTACAATGAGCAGTTCTTC.